The 27 T cell receptor beta chains below come from one sample, sequenced in a study of blood T cell repertoires in COVID-19. Sequencing used immunoSEQ multiplex PCR; TCRdb keeps in-frame clones, though not all of them. The sample includes around 260,000 clones, approximately 90% of them seen just once. The sequencing input was peripheral blood. The receptors here all came from a man aged 25-45 years with acute or convalescent COVID-19.

The chain employs TRBV5-4 and TRBJ1-2; perhaps TRBD1 as D (5 bases). The germline V gene has CDR1 SGHNT and CDR2 YYREEE (reference sequence). V was shortened by 1 base and J by 5 bases, with 9 bases between the two germline ends. This CDR3 spans 13 amino acids. Here the CDR3 DNA reads TGTGCCAGCAGCTTGCGGACATCTTATGGCTACACCTTC. It codes for CASSLRTSYGYTF.

The chain couples TRBV24-1 to TRBJ1-1, with 7 nucleotides matching TRBD1. Losses at the gene ends were 4 bases for V and 2 bases for J; bases not matched to a gene: 6. CDR1 and CDR2 from the germline V gene are KGHDR and SFDVKD. The CDR3 runs 15 residues. The CDR3 coding sequence is TGTGCCACCAGTGACCCACGACAGGGAAACACTGAAGCTTTCTTT. Protein: CATSDPRQGNTEAFF.

The V gene is TRBV3-1 (or the pseudogene TRBV3-2), the J gene TRBJ1-6, with 8 bases fitting TRBD1. With 6 bases clipped from V and 7 bases from J, the junction kept 5 bases outside the gene matches. From germline, CDR1 is LGHDT and CDR2 YNNKEL (reference sequence). The CDR3 is made up of 14 amino acids. The CDR3 DNA reads TGTGCCAGCAGTTTTGGACAGGGCAATTCACCCCTCCACTTT. Translating it yields CASSFGQGNSPLHF.

V is TRBV7-3 and J is TRBJ2-1, with 10 bases matching TRBD2. There are 16 residues in the CDR3. Germline V gene lookup returns CDR1 SGHTA and CDR2 FQGTGA. Unmatched junction bases numbered 9, after V lost 0 bases and J lost 10 bases. The CDR3 DNA follows: TGTGCCAGCAGCTTAACCGTAGCGGGGGGATCGGGAGAGCAGTTCTTC. Protein: CASSLTVAGGSGEQFF.

DNA of the CDR3: TGCGCCAGCAGCCCTTCGACCTGGGCCAACATTCAGTACTTC. As protein: CASSPSTWANIQYF. The chain carries TRBV4-1 and TRBJ2-4, with D hard to call. V was clipped by 4 bases and J by 7 bases, with 14 bases between them. The CDR3 is 14 residues long. CDR1 and CDR2 (germline): MGHRA, YSYEKL.

The chain joins TRBV3-1 (or the pseudogene TRBV3-2) to TRBJ1-2; no clear D gene. The CDR3 length is 11 residues. V dropped 2 bases and J dropped 8 bases, with 6 bases sitting between them. CDR1 is LGHDT and CDR2 is YNNKEL in the germline V gene (reference sequence). The CDR3 DNA follows: TGTGCCAGCAGCCAACTCGAGGGCTACACCTTC. Translation gives CASSQLEGYTF.

The gene calls are TRBV27 and TRBJ2-1; the match to TRBD1 covers 7 bases. The CDR3 extends over 16 amino acids. Germline V gene data show CDR1 as MNHEY and CDR2 as SMNVEV (reference sequence). V trimming: 5 bases; J trimming: 8 bases; junction bases outside the gene matches: 15. CDR3 sequence (DNA): TGTGCCAGCAGTCCGCCCCTCGGGACAGCCCCCCATGAGCAGTTCTTC. It yields the protein CASSPPLGTAPHEQFF.

As concerns this clone: The identical CDR3 is also encoded by other nucleotide sequences in the sample. The gene calls are TRBV27 and TRBJ2-7, with no clear D. Germline CDR1 reads MNHEY; CDR2 reads SMNVEV (reference sequence). The V gene lost 0 bases and the J gene lost 0 bases, with 6 bases spanning the gap. This CDR3 has 14 amino acids. The CDR3 reads CASSLSGSSYEQYF. CDR3 nucleotides: TGTGCCAGCAGTTTATCGGGCAGCTCCTACGAGCAGTACTTC.

The rearrangement uses TRBV28 and TRBJ2-6; a possible D gene is TRBD1 (6 bases). From germline, CDR1 is MDHEN and CDR2 SYDVKM. The germline V and J ends were trimmed by 2 bases and 4 bases, with 18 bases remaining between them. This CDR3 has 18 amino acids. CDR3 DNA sequence: TGTGCCAGCAGTTTAGGCCACAGGGAGAGGACCGGGGCCAACGTCCTGACTTTC. It encodes CASSLGHRERTGANVLTF.

The rearrangement joins TRBV6-5 to TRBJ1-1; D is perhaps TRBD1 (6 bases). CDR3 length: 13 residues. The V gene lost 7 bases and the J gene lost 4 bases, with 13 bases spanning the gap. Germline lookup yields CDR1 MNHEY and CDR2 SVGAGI. CDR3 DNA: TGTGCCAGCATGGGGACACAGACCACTGAAGCTTTCTTT. As protein: CASMGTQTTEAFF.

The chain joins TRBV12-3 or TRBV12-4 to TRBJ1-2, with D unclear. The CDR3 totals 12 residues. V was trimmed by 0 bases and J by 7 bases, leaving 6 bases between them. CDR3: CASSLAGVGYTF. DNA of the CDR3: TGTGCCAGCAGTTTAGCCGGGGTTGGCTACACCTTC.

This clone was observed a handful of times. The gene calls are TRBV30 and TRBJ1-2, with a possible D match to TRBD1 (6 bases). This CDR3 region has 13 residues. The V and J ends lost 2 bases and 4 bases respectively, with 11 bases between them. Germline assignment: CDR1 GTSNPN and CDR2 SVGIG (reference sequence). CDR3 DNA sequence: TGTGCCTGGAGTCCGGACAGCCTCTATGGCTACACCTTC. Translated, it gives CAWSPDSLYGYTF.

The chain carries TRBV7-9 and TRBJ1-1; D is undetermined. The ends were cut back, 5 bases at V and 5 bases at J, with 15 bases in the middle. CDR1 is SEHNR, CDR2 FQNEAQ, per germline (reference sequence). The CDR3 length is 14 residues. DNA of the CDR3: TGTGCCAGCAGCGCCCGAGGCCGTACTACTGAAGCTTTCTTT. Amino acids: CASSARGRTTEAFF.

This chain joins TRBV13 and TRBJ2-1; possible D gene TRBD1, 7 bases. The CDR3 has 14 amino acids. V was clipped by 7 bases and J by 2 bases, with 12 bases between them. Germline V lookup: CDR1 PRHDT, CDR2 FYEKMQ (reference sequence). Here the CDR3 reads CASKEGQPYNEQFF. In DNA, the CDR3 is TGTGCCAGCAAGGAGGGACAGCCCTACAATGAGCAGTTCTTC.

V and J are TRBV19 and TRBJ2-1; a weak D match, TRBD2 (5 bases). The CDR3 totals 13 residues. Germline V gene sequence: CDR1 LNHDA, CDR2 SQIVND (reference sequence). Trimming shortened V by 9 bases and J by 7 bases, and 16 bases separated the two germline ends. This CDR3 is CASRDGPLNEQFF. CDR3 sequence (DNA): TGTGCCAGCCGGGATGGTCCTTTAAATGAGCAGTTCTTC.

Concerning this clone: An end of the junction differs from the germline gene, which may be a read error. The chain uses TRBV7-7 and TRBJ2-6, with D maybe TRBD2 (5 bases). The V gene's germline CDR1 is SSHAT and CDR2 FNYEAQ (reference sequence). This CDR3 has 17 residues. The CDR3 region is CASSLARGLEGANVLTF. The DNA for the CDR3 is TGTGCTAGCAGCTTAGCACGAGGGCTTGAAGGGGCCAACGTCCTGACTTTC.

The V call is TRBV6-5, the J call TRBJ1-3, with D possibly matching TRBD1 (6 bases). V was pared by 5 bases and J by 1 base, with 9 bases between. The CDR3 is 14 residues long. Germline CDR1 is MNHEY and CDR2 is SVGAGI. The chain's CDR3 is CASSITGSGNTIYF. The CDR3 bases are TGTGCCAGCAGTATCACAGGGTCTGGAAACACCATATATTTT.

The genes are TRBV12-3 or TRBV12-4 and TRBJ2-5, with a tentative D call TRBD1 (6 bases). CDR3 length: 13 residues. V was pared by 2 bases and J by 5 bases, with 9 bases between. The CDR3 loop is CASSLLRGETQYF. DNA for the CDR3: TGTGCCAGCAGTTTATTAAGGGGGGAGACCCAGTACTTC.

This sequence joins TRBV4-2 and TRBJ2-1; 10 bases line up with TRBD2. Germline V gene sequence: CDR1 LGHNA, CDR2 YNFKEQ. The CDR3 extends over 15 amino acids. The V segment lost 2 bases and the J segment 8 bases; nucleotides outside the gene matches: 6. CDR3 in amino acids: CASSQLAGAVDEQFF. CDR3 nucleotides: TGTGCCAGCAGCCAACTAGCGGGAGCCGTTGATGAGCAGTTCTTC.

The V call is TRBV11-3, the J call TRBJ1-2; D call uncertain. Germline V gene sequence: CDR1 SGHNT, CDR2 YENEEA. The V gene lost 5 bases and the J gene lost 11 bases, with 15 bases spanning the gap. The CDR3 totals 12 residues. The DNA of the CDR3 is TGTGCCAGCAGCCTCGAGTGGCAGGCATACACCTTC. Protein product: CASSLEWQAYTF.

This sequence joins TRBV5-1 and TRBJ1-1; D might be TRBD1 (6 bases). From germline, CDR1 is SGHRS and CDR2 YFSETQ. With 4 bases removed from V and 5 bases from J, the gap between germline ends came to 12 bases. The CDR3 consists of 13 residues. CDR3 coding DNA: TGCGCCAGCAGCCCGGACAGTGGAACTGAAGCTTTCTTT. Translating it yields CASSPDSGTEAFF.

CDR3 DNA: TGTGCCAGCAGCTTAGCTCGGGGGGGTATCGACGAGCAGTACTTC. Its translation: CASSLARGGIDEQYF. The chain combines TRBV7-9 with TRBJ2-7; 8 bases agree with TRBD2. V lost 0 bases, J lost 5 bases, and 6 bases stayed unmatched. Germline V lookup: CDR1 SEHNR, CDR2 FQNEAQ (reference sequence). CDR3 length equals 15 residues.

This chain uses TRBV5-6 with TRBJ1-1; no definite D call. CDR1 is SGHDT and CDR2 is YYEEEE in the germline V gene. This CDR3 spans 12 amino acids. V lost 4 bases and J 4 bases, leaving 8 bases between the germline ends. For the CDR3, the DNA is TGTGCCAGCAGCGCGTTATCCACTGAAGCTTTCTTT. This sequence encodes CASSALSTEAFF.

J is TRBJ2-7 and V is TRBV11-2; D is uncertain. V gave up 1 base and J gave up 0 bases, with 7 bases separating them. Germline assignment: CDR1 SGHAT and CDR2 FQNNGV. The CDR3 contains 14 residues. CDR3 nucleotides: TGTGCCAGCAGCTTAGGAGGCCCCTCCTACGAGCAGTACTTC. Translation: CASSLGGPSYEQYF.

This clone occurred a few times. This rearrangement joins TRBV12-5 to TRBJ2-1; D is unclear. Germline CDR1 is LGHNT and CDR2 is FRNRAP. Trimming stripped 1 base from V and 5 bases from J, with 6 bases between. The CDR3 is 13 amino acids. The CDR3 DNA reads as TGTGCTAGTGGTTTGGGTTTAGACAATGAGCAGTTCTTC. It is translated as CASGLGLDNEQFF.

The V call is TRBV5-1, the J call TRBJ2-4, with 7 bases aligning to TRBD1. The CDR3 loop spans 17 amino acids. Germline V CDR1 and CDR2: SGHRS, YFSETQ. The V and J ends lost 0 bases and 3 bases, in that order; junction bases with no gene match: 9. Here the CDR3 reads CASSLDSTGRGKNIQYF. The CDR3 DNA sequence: TGCGCCAGCAGCTTGGACTCGACAGGGAGAGGCAAAAACATTCAGTACTTC.

DNA of the CDR3: TGTGCCAGCAGCCTGATACCGGGACAGGGGGCAACTGAAGCTTTCTTT. It yields the protein CASSLIPGQGATEAFF. This chain uses TRBV5-6 with TRBJ1-1; 12 nucleotides match TRBD1. With V trimmed by 4 bases and J by 5 bases, 9 bases remained unmatched. The CDR3 has 16 residues. Germline V CDR1 and CDR2: SGHDT, YYEEEE.